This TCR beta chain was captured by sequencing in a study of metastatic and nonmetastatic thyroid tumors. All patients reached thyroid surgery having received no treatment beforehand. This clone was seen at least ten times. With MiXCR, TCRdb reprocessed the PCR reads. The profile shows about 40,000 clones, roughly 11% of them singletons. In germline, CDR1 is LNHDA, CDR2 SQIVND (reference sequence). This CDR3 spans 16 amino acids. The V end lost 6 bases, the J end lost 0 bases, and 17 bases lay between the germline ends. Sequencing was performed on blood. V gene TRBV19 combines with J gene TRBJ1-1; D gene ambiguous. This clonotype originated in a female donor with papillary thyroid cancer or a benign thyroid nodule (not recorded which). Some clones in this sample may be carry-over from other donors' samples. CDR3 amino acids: CASRSGAAPLNTEAFF. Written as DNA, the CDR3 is TGTGCCAGTAGGAGCGGAGCGGCACCGTTGAACACTGAAGCTTTCTTT.